The 20 T cell receptor beta chains listed next were all sequenced from one sample in a study of T cell changes during pregnancy in multiple sclerosis. Sequenced by immunoSEQ multiplex PCR; TCRdb stores in-frame clones only, minus some. The data show tens of thousands of clones, about 93% seen once. The material sequenced was CD4+ T cells from peripheral blood mononuclear cells, taken after pregnancy. These receptor sequences come from a female donor with multiple sclerosis, enrolled in a pregnancy study.

The rearrangement joins TRBV21-1 to TRBJ2-1; the D segment call TRBD1 is taken from the table without a DNA check. TRBV21-1 is a known pseudogene. The CDR3 is made up of 14 amino acids. In DNA form, the CDR3 reads TGTGCCAGCAGCAAAACTCCAGGGGGCGGTGAGCAGTTCTTC. Protein: CASSKTPGGGEQFF.

This sequence joins TRBV21-1 and TRBJ2-3; no DNA check was done on the table's D call, TRBD2. TRBV21-1 is labeled a pseudogene. CDR3 length: 16 residues. In DNA, the CDR3 is TGTGCCAGCAGCGCAGTGGGACTCCCTAGCACAGATACGCAGTATTTT. It is translated as CASSAVGLPSTDTQYF.

This clone has only one observation. The V and J genes are TRBV7-9 and TRBJ1-1; the D gene is possibly TRBD1 (5 bases). This CDR3 comprises 17 residues. Germline V gives CDR1 SEHNR, CDR2 FQNEAQ (reference sequence). Trimming stripped 7 bases from V and 4 bases from J, with 25 bases between. CDR3 sequence: CASTSTVSRDLATEAFF. CDR3 nucleotide sequence: TGTGCCAGCACTTCTACTGTAAGCCGGGACTTGGCCACTGAAGCTTTCTTT.

V usage is TRBV12-5 and J usage is TRBJ2-2; TRBD1 agrees at 7 bases. The germline V gene has CDR1 LGHNT and CDR2 FRNRAP. This CDR3 comprises 14 residues. V shed 4 bases and J 6 bases; nucleotides not matched to a gene: 5. The CDR3 reads CASGSDRAPGELFF. DNA of the CDR3: TGTGCTAGTGGTTCCGACAGGGCTCCCGGGGAGCTGTTTTTT.

The chain couples TRBV5-1 to TRBJ2-5, with 7 bases aligning to TRBD1. CDR1 SGHRS and CDR2 YFSETQ come from the germline V gene. V was pared by 7 bases and J by 5 bases, with 11 bases of the junction left unmatched. This CDR3 is built from 14 residues. Here the CDR3 reads CASDFTGVAETQYF. CDR3 DNA: TGCGCCAGCGATTTTACAGGGGTCGCGGAGACCCAGTACTTC.

This clone has just one count. J is TRBJ2-2 and V is TRBV7-2; 9 bases are a match to TRBD1. Germline CDR1 SGHTA, CDR2 FQGNSA. The length of the CDR3 is 15 residues. V shed 7 bases, J shed 6 bases, and the junction held 9 bases outside the gene matches. CDR3 in DNA: TGTGCCAGCACCCTTCGACAGGGGGTTGCCGGGGAGCTGTTTTTT. The encoded protein is CASTLRQGVAGELFF.

The chain recombines TRBV2 with TRBJ1-4; D ambiguous. The CDR3 spans 14 residues. Trimming left V 5 bases short and J 1 base short, with 8 bases between. The germline V gene has CDR1 SNHLY and CDR2 FYNNEI. In DNA form, the CDR3 reads TGTGCCAGCAGTCGTGGACTAACTAATGAAAAACTGTTTTTT. Translating it yields CASSRGLTNEKLFF.

J is TRBJ2-1 and V is TRBV18; the match to TRBD1 covers 7 bases. Germline loops: CDR1 KGHSH, CDR2 LQKENI. Unmatched junction bases numbered 4, after V lost 5 bases and J lost 6 bases. CDR3 length: 13 amino acids. The CDR3 nucleotides are TGTGCCAGCTCATTGGGGACAGTCAATGAGCAGTTCTTC. Encoded protein: CASSLGTVNEQFF.

This sequence joins TRBV7-2 and TRBJ2-2; possibly TRBD2 for D (6 bases). There are 15 residues in the CDR3. Trimming removed 5 bases from V and 3 bases from J, with 13 bases in between. Germline V gene data show CDR1 as SGHTA and CDR2 as FQGNSA. CDR3 loop: CASSPYTGDTGELFF. The CDR3 coding sequence is TGTGCCAGCAGCCCCTATACGGGGGACACCGGGGAGCTGTTTTTT.

The chain couples TRBV29-1 to TRBJ2-3, with 10 nucleotides matching TRBD2. Germline values: CDR1 SQVTM, CDR2 ANQGSEA. This CDR3 spans 15 amino acids. The V and J ends lost 2 bases and 5 bases, in that order; junction bases with no gene match: 7. The CDR3 is CSVEPLAGVVDTQYF. In DNA form, the CDR3 reads TGCAGCGTTGAACCGCTAGCGGGAGTGGTAGATACGCAGTATTTT.

This chain uses TRBV11-1 with TRBJ1-1, with 8 bases matching TRBD1. Germline CDR1 SGHAT, CDR2 FQDESV (reference sequence). This CDR3 is 14 amino acids long. V trimming: 4 bases; J trimming: 8 bases; junction bases outside the gene matches: 9. CDR3 in amino acids: CASSSRGPHREAFF. In nucleotides, the CDR3 is TGTGCCAGCAGCTCCAGGGGGCCCCACAGGGAAGCTTTCTTT.

The chain has TRBV10-3 and TRBJ1-1; D gene uncertain. The CDR3 length is 14 residues. Germline-derived CDR1 and CDR2 are ENHRY and SYGVKD. The ends were cut back, 7 bases at V and 1 base at J, with 13 bases in the middle. CDR3 loop: CAITLSSENTEAFF. CDR3 DNA sequence: TGTGCCATCACCTTATCTTCAGAGAACACTGAAGCTTTCTTT.

The rearrangement joins TRBV19 to TRBJ1-1; TRBD1 matches 7 bases. The J segment lost 0 bases and the V segment lost 1 base, leaving 8 bases of the junction unmatched. CDR1 and CDR2 (germline): LNHDA, SQIVND (reference sequence). CDR3 length: 17 amino acids. The CDR3 DNA is TGTGCCAGTAGTATAGGAACAGGGGCCTTAATGAACACTGAAGCTTTCTTT. This sequence encodes CASSIGTGALMNTEAFF.

The chain uses TRBV6-5 and TRBJ2-5; the D is unclear. V lost 5 bases and J lost 5, with 9 bases in between. The CDR3 totals 12 residues. The germline V gene has CDR1 MNHEY and CDR2 SVGAGI. The CDR3 nucleotides are TGTGCCAGCAGTAGCGCGGTGGAGACCCAGTACTTC. This sequence encodes CASSSAVETQYF.

CDR3 bases: TGTGCCAGCAGCCCATATTATGGGGACAGGGACGCGGAGACCCAGTACTTC. Amino acids: CASSPYYGDRDAETQYF. The J gene is TRBJ2-5, the V gene TRBV14, with 9 bases that match TRBD1. Germline V gives CDR1 SGHDN, CDR2 FVKESK. V dropped 4 bases and J dropped 5; count of bases not matched to a gene: 14. The CDR3 consists of 17 residues. The whole variable domain, filled in from reference TRBV14 and TRBJ2-5, reads EAGVTQFPSHSVIEKGQTVTLRCDPISGHDNLYWYRRVMGKEIKFLLHFVKESKQDESGMPNNRFLAERTGGTYSTLKVQPAELEDSGVYFCASSPYYGDRDAETQYFGPGTRLLVL.

The genes are TRBV27 and TRBJ2-7, with 9 bases identical to TRBD1. J gave up 7 bases and V 3 bases, and 10 bases lay outside the gene matches. The germline V gene encodes CDR1 MNHEY and CDR2 SMNVEV (reference sequence). CDR3 length equals 15 residues. The CDR3 here is CASSFPGQGTTEQYF. The DNA of the CDR3 is TGTGCCAGCAGTTTCCCCGGACAGGGGACGACAGAGCAGTACTTC.

The rearrangement uses TRBV7-2 and TRBJ1-1; no reliable D call. Germline V CDR1 and CDR2: SGHTA, FQGNSA. The V end lost 6 bases, the J end lost 2 bases, and 16 bases lay between the germline ends. This CDR3 is 15 amino acids long. This chain's CDR3 is CASRSQAAGNTEAFF. The DNA for the CDR3 is TGTGCCAGCAGATCCCAGGCGGCGGGAAACACTGAAGCTTTCTTT.

This clone was counted once. The J gene is TRBJ2-2, the V gene TRBV7-2; 11 bases match TRBD2. Germline assignment: CDR1 SGHTA and CDR2 FQGNSA. J lost 5 bases, V lost 1 base, and 3 bases had no gene match. The CDR3 has 16 amino acids. CDR3 protein: CASSLGGTSGTGELFF. Written as DNA, the CDR3 is TGTGCCAGCAGCTTAGGGGGGACTAGCGGAACCGGGGAGCTGTTTTTT.

The chain recombines TRBV9 with TRBJ2-5, with D unclear. Germline V gives CDR1 SGDLS, CDR2 YYNGEE. Trimming removed 0 bases from V and 2 bases from J, with 5 bases in between. The length of the CDR3 is 13 residues. The DNA for the CDR3 is TGTGCCAGCAGCGTAGGGCTGCAAGAGACCCAGTACTTC. It translates to CASSVGLQETQYF. Supplemented by reference TRBV9 and TRBJ2-5, the full variable domain reads DSGVTQTPKHLITATGQRVTLRCSPRSGDLSVYWYQQSLDQGLQFLIQYYNGEERAKGNILERFSAQQFPDLHSELNLSSLELGDSALYFCASSVGLQETQYFGPGTRLLVL.

The chain combines TRBV7-9 with TRBJ2-2; 9 bases fit TRBD1. Unmatched junction bases numbered 9, after V lost 7 bases and J lost 6 bases. The CDR3 sequence is 15 residues long. The V gene's germline CDR1 is SEHNR and CDR2 FQNEAQ (reference sequence). The CDR3: CASTPERQGAGELFF. The CDR3 nucleotides read TGTGCCAGCACACCCGAGAGACAGGGGGCCGGGGAGCTGTTTTTT.